One and the same sample provided the 18 T cell receptor beta chains below, sequenced in a study of OX40 agonist ivuxolimab in advanced cancers. Generated by immunoSEQ multiplex PCR, the TCRdb table keeps only in-frame clones and is missing some. This sample has tens of thousands of clones, with 88% found just once. Sample: CD4+ or CD8+ T cells sorted from blood, taken in a trial of the OX40 agonist ivuxolimab. The origin of the receptors is an adult with an advanced solid tumor such as melanoma, head and neck, liver or kidney cancer.

The chain recombines TRBV5-8 with TRBJ2-2, with D unclear. V was cut by 2 bases and J by 6 bases, with 5 bases left in between. The germline CDR1 and CDR2 sequences are SGHTS and YDEGEE. This CDR3 has 12 residues. This CDR3 is CASSFPPGELFF. The CDR3 coding sequence is TGTGCCAGCAGCTTCCCCCCCGGGGAGCTGTTTTTT.

This rearrangement joins TRBV7-9 to TRBJ1-1; a weak D match, TRBD1 (6 bases). The V end was cut by 5 bases, the J end by 1 base, with 17 bases between. In germline, CDR1 is SEHNR, CDR2 FQNEAQ (reference sequence). The CDR3 has 16 residues. The CDR3 is CASSPRQGLANTEAFF. As DNA, the CDR3 is TGTGCCAGCAGCCCCCGTCAGGGGCTGGCGAACACTGAAGCTTTCTTT.

The rearrangement joins TRBV6-1 to TRBJ2-2; 7 bases fit TRBD1. Germline trimming cut 4 bases from V and 6 bases from J; bases unmatched to any gene: 11. The CDR3 consists of 16 residues. From germline, CDR1 is MNHNS and CDR2 SASEGT. This chain's CDR3 is CASSVRDSSFPGELFF. CDR3 coding DNA: TGTGCCAGCAGTGTTCGGGACAGCTCGTTCCCCGGGGAGCTGTTTTTT.

V is TRBV11-2 and J is TRBJ2-1; tentative D call: TRBD1 (6 bases). CDR3 length equals 15 residues. Germline V lookup: CDR1 SGHAT, CDR2 FQNNGV. V was cut by 1 base and J by 10 bases, with 17 bases left in between. The CDR3 bases are TGTGCCAGCAGCTTAGGGAACAGGGATTCAGCGGAGCAGTTCTTC. Encoded protein: CASSLGNRDSAEQFF.

The chain recombines TRBV5-1 with TRBJ2-7; D is unresolved. This CDR3 has 13 residues. Germline CDR1 reads SGHRS; CDR2 reads YFSETQ. V lost 4 bases, J lost 2 bases, and 10 bases lay in between. CDR3 nucleotide sequence: TGCGCCAGCAGCCAGGACGTTACCTACGAGCAGTACTTC. It translates to CASSQDVTYEQYF.

V gene TRBV2 combines with J gene TRBJ2-1, with D uncertain. The CDR3 totals 14 residues. Germline V gives CDR1 SNHLY, CDR2 FYNNEI. V gave up 6 bases and J gave up 0 bases, with 9 bases separating them. CDR3 region: CASSATRSYNEQFF. CDR3 DNA sequence: TGTGCCAGCAGCGCTACCCGCTCCTACAATGAGCAGTTCTTC. Based on the CDR3 plus reference TRBV2 and TRBJ2-1, the full variable domain is EPEVTQTPSHQVTQMGQEVILRCVPISNHLYFYWYRQILGQKVEFLVSFYNNEISEKSEIFDDQFSVERPDGSNFTLKIRSTKLEDSAMYFCASSATRSYNEQFFGPGTRLTVL.

This rearrangement joins TRBV5-1 to TRBJ2-1; 8 nucleotides line up with TRBD2. CDR1 is SGHRS and CDR2 is YFSETQ in the germline V gene. There are 16 residues in the CDR3. After removal of 2 bases from V and 0 bases from J, the junction contained 4 bases not matched to a gene. DNA for the CDR3: TGCGCCAGCAGCTTCGGAGCGGGAGCCTCCTACAATGAGCAGTTCTTC. Protein: CASSFGAGASYNEQFF.

This sequence joins TRBV15 and TRBJ2-1, with D unclear. Germline lookup yields CDR1 LNHNV and CDR2 YYDKDF (reference sequence). Trimming took off 0 bases at V and 5 bases at J, with 2 bases between the two ends. This CDR3 spans 12 amino acids. This CDR3 is CATSRDHNEQFF. The CDR3 DNA follows: TGTGCCACCAGCAGAGACCACAATGAGCAGTTCTTC.

This sequence joins TRBV5-1 and TRBJ2-5; D is uncertain. The CDR3 loop spans 11 amino acids. With 2 bases removed from V and 3 bases from J, the gap between germline ends came to 2 bases. Germline CDR1 reads SGHRS; CDR2 reads YFSETQ. CDR3: CASSFEETQYF. In DNA, the CDR3 is TGCGCCAGCAGCTTTGAAGAGACCCAGTACTTC.

This chain connects TRBV27 to TRBJ1-3; a possible D gene is TRBD1 (6 bases). CDR3 length: 15 amino acids. CDR1 and CDR2 from the germline V gene are MNHEY and SMNVEV (reference sequence). Trimming removed 6 bases at V and 2 bases at J, with 14 bases between. Written as DNA, the CDR3 is TGTGCCAGCAGCCGAACAGGGATTCCTGGAAACACCATATATTTT. Translated, it gives CASSRTGIPGNTIYF.

Written as DNA, the CDR3 is TGTGCCTGGAGTGTTGGGACAGTAAATCAGCCCCAGCATTTT. Its translation is CAWSVGTVNQPQHF. The genes are TRBV30 and TRBJ1-5, with 7 positions matching TRBD1. J lost 4 bases, V lost 0 bases, and 3 bases had no gene match. CDR1 GTSNPN and CDR2 SVGIG come from the germline V gene (reference sequence). The CDR3 extends over 14 amino acids.

The V gene is TRBV7-3, the J gene TRBJ2-7; D unclear. Per germline, CDR1 SGHTA and CDR2 FQGTGA. The V end was cut by 5 bases, the J end by 6 bases, with 14 bases between. This CDR3 is 13 amino acids long. CDR3 amino acids: CASSAQKGSEQYF. In DNA, the CDR3 is TGTGCCAGCAGCGCACAAAAGGGTAGCGAGCAGTACTTC.

J is TRBJ2-3 and V is TRBV4-1, with unresolved D. The CDR3 is 14 amino acids. V dropped 1 base and J dropped 4 bases, with 9 bases sitting between them. CDR1 is MGHRA and CDR2 is YSYEKL in the germline V gene. CDR3 sequence (DNA): TGCGCCAGCAGCCAAGTACTGGGGTCAGATACGCAGTATTTT. Translating it yields CASSQVLGSDTQYF.

This chain connects TRBV5-1 to TRBJ2-5; 8 bases agree with TRBD1. The junction had 15 bases not matched to a gene; V was cut back by 4 bases and J by 4 bases. Germline CDR1 SGHRS, CDR2 YFSETQ. The CDR3 length is 17 residues. The CDR3 region is CASSPTTGAVGSETQYF. In nucleotides, the CDR3 is TGCGCCAGCAGCCCAACGACAGGGGCTGTGGGGTCAGAGACCCAGTACTTC.

Here the CDR3 reads CASSPWTGGPETQYF. Written as DNA, the CDR3 is TGTGCCAGTAGTCCCTGGACAGGGGGACCAGAGACCCAGTACTTC. This chain connects TRBV19 to TRBJ2-5; TRBD1 aligns across 10 bases. V shed 5 bases, J shed 4 bases, and the junction held 7 bases outside the gene matches. This CDR3 comprises 15 residues. Germline V gene sequence: CDR1 LNHDA, CDR2 SQIVND (reference sequence).

The chain uses TRBV5-1 and TRBJ2-7; D gene ambiguous. Between the trimmed V and J ends, which lost 1 base and 3 bases, there was a span of 11 bases. Germline CDR1 is SGHRS and CDR2 is YFSETQ. This CDR3 has 14 amino acids. The CDR3 sequence: CASSLTLGVYEQYF. The CDR3 nucleotides are TGCGCCAGCAGCTTGACTTTAGGTGTCTACGAGCAGTACTTC. The full variable domain, completed using reference TRBV5-1 and TRBJ2-7, is KAGVTQTPRYLIKTRGQQVTLSCSPISGHRSVSWYQQTPGQGLQFLFEYFSETQRNKGNFPGRFSGRQFSNSRSEMNVSTLELGDSALYLCASSLTLGVYEQYFGPGTRLTVT.

The chain couples TRBV7-9 to TRBJ2-3; D ambiguous. Germline CDR1 is SEHNR and CDR2 is FQNEAQ (reference sequence). This CDR3 has 14 amino acids. Deletions cut 6 bases from V and 2 bases from J, with 12 bases between. The CDR3 DNA reads as TGTGCCAGCAGGCAAAAATCGACCACAGATACGCAGTATTTT. Translation: CASRQKSTTDTQYF. Drawing the rest from reference TRBV7-9 and TRBJ2-3, the complete variable domain is DTGVSQNPRHKITKRGQNVTFRCDPISEHNRLYWYRQTLGQGPEFLTYFQNEAQLEKSRLLSDRFSAERPKGSFSTLEIQRTEQGDSAMYLCASRQKSTTDTQYFGPGTRLTVL.

The chain recombines TRBV7-2 with TRBJ2-1; 10 nucleotides align to TRBD2. CDR1 SGHTA and CDR2 FQGNSA come from the germline V gene. Trimming at V came to 1 base and at J to 4 bases, leaving 7 bases not matched to a gene. The CDR3 contains 17 residues. CDR3 amino acids: CASSLVSAGGFYNEQFF. In DNA, the CDR3 is TGTGCCAGCAGCTTAGTGTCAGCGGGAGGGTTTTACAATGAGCAGTTCTTC. The full variable domain, rest sourced from reference TRBV7-2 and TRBJ2-1, is GAGVSQSPSNKVTEKGKDVELRCDPISGHTALYWYRQSLGQGLEFLIYFQGNSAPDKSGLPSDRFSAERTGGSVSTLTIQRTQQEDSAVYLCASSLVSAGGFYNEQFFGPGTRLTVL.